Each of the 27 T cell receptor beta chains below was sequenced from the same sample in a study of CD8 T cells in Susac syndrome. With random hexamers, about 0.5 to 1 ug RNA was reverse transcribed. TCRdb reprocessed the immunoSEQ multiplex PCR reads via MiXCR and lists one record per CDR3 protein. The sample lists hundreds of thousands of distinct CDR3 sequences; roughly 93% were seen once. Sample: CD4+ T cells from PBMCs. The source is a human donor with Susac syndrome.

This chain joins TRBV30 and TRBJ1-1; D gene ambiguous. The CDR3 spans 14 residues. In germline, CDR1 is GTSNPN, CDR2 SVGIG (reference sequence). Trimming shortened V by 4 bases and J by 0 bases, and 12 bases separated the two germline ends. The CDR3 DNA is TGTGCCTGGAAGGATCCGGGGTTGAACACTGAAGCTTTCTTT. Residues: CAWKDPGLNTEAFF.

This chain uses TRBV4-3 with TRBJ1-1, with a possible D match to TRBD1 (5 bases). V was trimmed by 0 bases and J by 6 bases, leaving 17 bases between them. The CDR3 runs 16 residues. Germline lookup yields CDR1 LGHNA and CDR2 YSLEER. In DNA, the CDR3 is TGCGCCAGCAGCCAAGATCGACCAGGGACGGCCCCTGAAGCTTTCTTT. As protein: CASSQDRPGTAPEAFF.

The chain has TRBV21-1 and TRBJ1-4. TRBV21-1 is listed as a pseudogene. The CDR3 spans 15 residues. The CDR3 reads CASSTLRQLPEKLFF. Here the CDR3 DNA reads TGTGCCAGCAGCACCTTGAGGCAGTTACCTGAAAAACTGTTTTTT.

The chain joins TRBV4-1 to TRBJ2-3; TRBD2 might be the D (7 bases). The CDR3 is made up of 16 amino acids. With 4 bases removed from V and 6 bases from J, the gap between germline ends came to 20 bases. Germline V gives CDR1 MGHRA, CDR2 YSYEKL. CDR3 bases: TGCGCCAGCAGCCTCGGGGTGGCGGGGGCTTCGGATACGCAGTATTTT. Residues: CASSLGVAGASDTQYF.

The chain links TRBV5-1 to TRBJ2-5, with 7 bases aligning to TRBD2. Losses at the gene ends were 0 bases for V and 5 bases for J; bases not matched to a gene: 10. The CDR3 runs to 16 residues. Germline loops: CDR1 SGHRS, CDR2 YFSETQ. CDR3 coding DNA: TGCGCCAGCAGCTTGGCCGTAGGACTAGGGGACGAGACCCAGTACTTC. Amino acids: CASSLAVGLGDETQYF. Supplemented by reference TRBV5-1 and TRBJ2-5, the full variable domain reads KAGVTQTPRYLIKTRGQQVTLSCSPISGHRSVSWYQQTPGQGLQFLFEYFSETQRNKGNFPGRFSGRQFSNSRSEMNVSTLELGDSALYLCASSLAVGLGDETQYFGPGTRLLVL.

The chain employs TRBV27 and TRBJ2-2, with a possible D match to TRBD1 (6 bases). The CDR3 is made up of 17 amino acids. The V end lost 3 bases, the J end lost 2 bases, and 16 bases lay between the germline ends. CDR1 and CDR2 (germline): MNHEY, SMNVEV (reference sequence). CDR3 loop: CASSFSRWGPNTGELFF. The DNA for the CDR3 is TGTGCCAGCAGTTTTTCCCGGTGGGGGCCCAACACCGGGGAGCTGTTTTTT.

CDR3 region: CAWKKGGYQETQYF. In DNA, the CDR3 is TGTGCCTGGAAAAAAGGGGGGTACCAAGAGACCCAGTACTTC. V and J are TRBV30 and TRBJ2-5; D tentatively reads TRBD1 or TRBD2 (6 bases each). This CDR3 is built from 14 residues. CDR1 is GTSNPN, CDR2 SVGIG, per germline (reference sequence). Trimming took off 4 bases at V and 0 bases at J, with 12 bases between the two ends.

The CDR3 loop is CSAQDRASYEQYF. CDR3 nucleotide sequence: TGCAGTGCTCAGGACAGGGCCTCCTACGAGCAGTACTTC. This chain uses TRBV20-1 with TRBJ2-7; the match to TRBD1 covers 8 bases. This CDR3 is built from 13 residues. In germline, CDR1 is DFQATT, CDR2 SNEGSKA (reference sequence). Trimming took 5 bases from V and 0 from J; bases not matched to a gene: 3.

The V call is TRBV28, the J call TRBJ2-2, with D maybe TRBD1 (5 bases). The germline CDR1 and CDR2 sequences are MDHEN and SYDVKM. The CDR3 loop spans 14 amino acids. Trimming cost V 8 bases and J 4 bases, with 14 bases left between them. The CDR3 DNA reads TGTGCCAGCGTCAATCCAGGGTCCACCGGGGAGCTGTTTTTT. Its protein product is CASVNPGSTGELFF. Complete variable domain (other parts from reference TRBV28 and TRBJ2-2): DVKVTQSSRYLVKRTGEKVFLECVQDMDHENMFWYRQDPGLGLRLIYFSYDVKMKEKGDIPEGYSVSREKKERFSLILESASTNQTSMYLCASVNPGSTGELFFGEGSRLTVL.

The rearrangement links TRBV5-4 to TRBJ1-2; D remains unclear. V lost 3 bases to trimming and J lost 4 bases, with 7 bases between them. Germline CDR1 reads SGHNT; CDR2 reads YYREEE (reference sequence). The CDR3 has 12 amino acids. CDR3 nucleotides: TGTGCCAGCAGCTCAGACACCTATGGCTACACCTTC. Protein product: CASSSDTYGYTF.

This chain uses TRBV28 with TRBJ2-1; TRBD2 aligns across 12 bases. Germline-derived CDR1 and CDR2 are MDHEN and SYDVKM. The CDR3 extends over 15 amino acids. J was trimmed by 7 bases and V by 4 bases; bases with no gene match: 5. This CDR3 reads CASSSGLAGRNEQFF. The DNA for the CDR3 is TGTGCCAGCAGTTCAGGACTAGCGGGGCGGAATGAGCAGTTCTTC.

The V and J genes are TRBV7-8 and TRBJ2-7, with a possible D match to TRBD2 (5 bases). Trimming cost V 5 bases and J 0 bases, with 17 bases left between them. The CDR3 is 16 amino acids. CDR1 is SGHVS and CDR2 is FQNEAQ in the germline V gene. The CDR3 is CASSPTFVGSSYEQYF. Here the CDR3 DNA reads TGTGCCAGCAGCCCCACCTTTGTGGGGAGCTCCTACGAGCAGTACTTC. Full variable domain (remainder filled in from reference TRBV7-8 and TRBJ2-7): GAGVSQSPRYKVAKRGQDVALRCDPISGHVSLFWYQQALGQGPEFLTYFQNEAQLDKSGLPSDRFFAERPEGSVSTLKIQRTQQEDSAVYLCASSPTFVGSSYEQYFGPGTRLTVT.

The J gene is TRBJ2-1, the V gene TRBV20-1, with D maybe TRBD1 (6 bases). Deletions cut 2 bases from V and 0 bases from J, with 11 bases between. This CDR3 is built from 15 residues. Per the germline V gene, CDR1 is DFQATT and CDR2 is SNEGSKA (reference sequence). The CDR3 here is CSARWDTDSYNEQFF. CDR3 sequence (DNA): TGCAGTGCTAGATGGGACACCGACTCCTACAATGAGCAGTTCTTC.

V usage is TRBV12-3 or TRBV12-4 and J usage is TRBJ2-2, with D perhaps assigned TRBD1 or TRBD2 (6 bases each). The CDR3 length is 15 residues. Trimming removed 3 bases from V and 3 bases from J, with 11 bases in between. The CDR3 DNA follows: TGTGCCAGCAGTTTTCCAGGGGACTACACCGGGGAGCTGTTTTTT. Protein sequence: CASSFPGDYTGELFF.

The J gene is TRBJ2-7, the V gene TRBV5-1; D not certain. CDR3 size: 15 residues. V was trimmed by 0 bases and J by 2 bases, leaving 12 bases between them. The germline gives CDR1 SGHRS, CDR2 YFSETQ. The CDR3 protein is CASSLDHPRTYEQYF. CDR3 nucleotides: TGCGCCAGCAGCTTGGACCACCCCAGGACCTACGAGCAGTACTTC.

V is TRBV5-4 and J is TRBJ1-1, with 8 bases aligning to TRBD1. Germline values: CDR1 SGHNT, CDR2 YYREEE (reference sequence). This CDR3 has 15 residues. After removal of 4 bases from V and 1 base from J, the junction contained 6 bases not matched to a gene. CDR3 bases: TGTGCCAGCAGCGTCCAGGGGGCTGCGAACACTGAAGCTTTCTTT. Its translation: CASSVQGAANTEAFF.

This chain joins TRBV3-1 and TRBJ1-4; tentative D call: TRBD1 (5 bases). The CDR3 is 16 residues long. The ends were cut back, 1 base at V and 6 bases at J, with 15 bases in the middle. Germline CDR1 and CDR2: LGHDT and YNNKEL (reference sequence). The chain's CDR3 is CASSQGPGTEYEKLFF. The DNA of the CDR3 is TGTGCCAGCAGCCAAGGCCCCGGGACTGAGTATGAAAAACTGTTTTTT.

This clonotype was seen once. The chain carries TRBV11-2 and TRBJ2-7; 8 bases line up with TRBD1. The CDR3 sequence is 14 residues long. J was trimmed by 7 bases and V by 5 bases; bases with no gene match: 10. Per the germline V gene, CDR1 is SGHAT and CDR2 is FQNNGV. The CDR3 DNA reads TGTGCCAGCAGCCTCGGGACAGGAATGGGGGAGCAGTACTTC. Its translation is CASSLGTGMGEQYF. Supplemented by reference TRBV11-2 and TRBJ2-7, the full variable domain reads EAGVAQSPRYKIIEKRQSVAFWCNPISGHATLYWYQQILGQGPKLLIQFQNNGVVDDSQLPKDRFSAERLKGVDSTLKIQPAKLEDSAVYLCASSLGTGMGEQYFGPGTRLTVT.

As DNA, the CDR3 is TGTGCCATCCGGGCACCAGGCACAGATACGCAGTATTTT. It codes for CAIRAPGTDTQYF. This chain uses TRBV10-3 with TRBJ2-3; D is uncertain. In germline, CDR1 is ENHRY, CDR2 SYGVKD. V lost 8 bases and J 1 base, leaving 10 bases between the germline ends. The CDR3 has 13 amino acids.

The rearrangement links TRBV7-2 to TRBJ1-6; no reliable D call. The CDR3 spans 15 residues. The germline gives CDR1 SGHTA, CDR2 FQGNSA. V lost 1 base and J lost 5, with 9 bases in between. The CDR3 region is CASSLDRPDNSPLHF. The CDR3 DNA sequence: TGTGCCAGCAGCTTAGATAGGCCAGATAATTCACCCCTCCACTTT.

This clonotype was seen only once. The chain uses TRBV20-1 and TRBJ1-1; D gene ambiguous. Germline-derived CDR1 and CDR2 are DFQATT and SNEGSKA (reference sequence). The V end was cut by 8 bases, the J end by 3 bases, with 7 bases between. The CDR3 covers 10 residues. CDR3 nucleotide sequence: TGCAGTCGAAGGGACACTGAAGCTTTCTTT. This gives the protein CSRRDTEAFF.

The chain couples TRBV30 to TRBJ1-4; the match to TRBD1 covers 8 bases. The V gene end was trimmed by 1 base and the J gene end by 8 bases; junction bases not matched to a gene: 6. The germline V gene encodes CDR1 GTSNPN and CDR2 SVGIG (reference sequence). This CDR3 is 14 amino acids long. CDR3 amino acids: CAWSGTGKVEKLFF. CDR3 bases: TGTGCCTGGAGTGGGACAGGGAAGGTGGAAAAACTGTTTTTT.

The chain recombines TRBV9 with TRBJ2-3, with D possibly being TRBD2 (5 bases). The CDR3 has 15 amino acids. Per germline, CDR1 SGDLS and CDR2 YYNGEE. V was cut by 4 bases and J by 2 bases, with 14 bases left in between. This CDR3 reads CASSSRGQATDTQYF. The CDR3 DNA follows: TGTGCCAGCAGCTCTAGAGGGCAGGCCACAGATACGCAGTATTTT.

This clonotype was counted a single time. The CDR3 spells CASSQAGGGSYEQYF. The CDR3, as DNA: TGCGCCAGCAGCCAAGCGGGGGGGGGCTCCTACGAGCAGTACTTC. The V and J genes are TRBV4-3 and TRBJ2-7; TRBD2 agrees at 8 bases. Trimming at V came to 1 base and at J to 0 bases, leaving 2 bases not matched to a gene. This CDR3 contains 15 residues. From germline, CDR1 is LGHNA and CDR2 YSLEER.

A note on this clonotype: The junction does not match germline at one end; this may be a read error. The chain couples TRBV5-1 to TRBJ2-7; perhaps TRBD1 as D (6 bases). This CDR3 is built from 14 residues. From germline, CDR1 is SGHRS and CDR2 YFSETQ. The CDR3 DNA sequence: TGCGCCAGCAGCCCTCGATGGACAGATTACGGGCAGTACTTC. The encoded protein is CASSPRWTDYGQYF.

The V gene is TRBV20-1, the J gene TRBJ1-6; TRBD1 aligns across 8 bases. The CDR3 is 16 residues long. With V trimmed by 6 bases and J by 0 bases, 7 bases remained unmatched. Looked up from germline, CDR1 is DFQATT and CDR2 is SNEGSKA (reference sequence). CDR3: CSAQDRVSSYNSPLHF. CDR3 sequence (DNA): TGCAGTGCACAGGACAGGGTTAGCTCCTATAATTCACCCCTCCACTTT.

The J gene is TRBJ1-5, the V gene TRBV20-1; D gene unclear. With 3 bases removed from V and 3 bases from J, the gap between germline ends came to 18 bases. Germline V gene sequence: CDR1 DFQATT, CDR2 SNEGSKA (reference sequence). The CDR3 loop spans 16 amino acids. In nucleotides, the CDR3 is TGCAGTGCTAGGATGGCAGCCCGTCGTCACAATCAGCCCCAGCATTTT. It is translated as CSARMAARRHNQPQHF.